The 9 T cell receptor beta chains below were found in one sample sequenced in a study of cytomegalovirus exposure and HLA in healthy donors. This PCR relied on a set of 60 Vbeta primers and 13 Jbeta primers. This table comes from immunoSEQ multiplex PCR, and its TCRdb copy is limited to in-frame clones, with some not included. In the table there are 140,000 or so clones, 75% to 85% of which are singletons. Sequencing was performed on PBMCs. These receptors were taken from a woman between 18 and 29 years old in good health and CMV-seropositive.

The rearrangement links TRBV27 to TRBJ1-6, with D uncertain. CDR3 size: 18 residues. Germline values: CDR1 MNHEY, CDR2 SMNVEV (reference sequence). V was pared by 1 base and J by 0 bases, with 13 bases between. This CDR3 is CASSLFGGESSYNSPLHF. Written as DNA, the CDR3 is TGTGCCAGCAGTTTATTCGGCGGGGAGAGCTCCTATAATTCACCCCTCCACTTT.

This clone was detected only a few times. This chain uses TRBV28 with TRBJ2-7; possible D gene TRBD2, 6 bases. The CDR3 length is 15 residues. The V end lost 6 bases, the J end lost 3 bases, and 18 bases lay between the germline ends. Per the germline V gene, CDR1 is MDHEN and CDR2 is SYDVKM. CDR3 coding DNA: TGTGCCAGCAGCCTGGAGGAGGGTCGGAACTACGAGCAGTACTTC. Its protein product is CASSLEEGRNYEQYF.

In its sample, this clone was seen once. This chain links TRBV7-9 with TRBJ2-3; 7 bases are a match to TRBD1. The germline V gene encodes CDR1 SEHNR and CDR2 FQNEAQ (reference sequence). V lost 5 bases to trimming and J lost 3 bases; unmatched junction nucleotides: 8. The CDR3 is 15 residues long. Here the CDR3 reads CASSPRAGGTDTQYF. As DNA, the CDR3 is TGTGCCAGCAGCCCGCGGGCAGGGGGAACAGATACGCAGTATTTT.

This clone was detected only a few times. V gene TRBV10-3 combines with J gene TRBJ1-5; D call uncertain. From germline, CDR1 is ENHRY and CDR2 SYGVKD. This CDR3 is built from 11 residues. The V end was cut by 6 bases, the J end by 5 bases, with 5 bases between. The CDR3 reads CAIRYDQPQHF. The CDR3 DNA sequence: TGTGCCATCAGGTATGATCAGCCCCAGCATTTT.

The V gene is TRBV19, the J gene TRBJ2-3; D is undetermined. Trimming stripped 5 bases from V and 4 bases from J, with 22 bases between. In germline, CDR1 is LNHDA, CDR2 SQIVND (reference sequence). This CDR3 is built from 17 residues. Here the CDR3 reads CASSRSPSPLDPDTQYF. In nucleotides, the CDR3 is TGTGCCAGTAGTCGGTCCCCCAGCCCGCTAGATCCAGATACGCAGTATTTT.

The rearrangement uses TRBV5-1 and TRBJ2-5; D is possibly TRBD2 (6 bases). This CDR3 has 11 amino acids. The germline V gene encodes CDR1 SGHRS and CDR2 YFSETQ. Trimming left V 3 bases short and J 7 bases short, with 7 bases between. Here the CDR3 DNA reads TGCGCCAGCAGCTCAGCGGGGACCCAGTACTTC. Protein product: CASSSAGTQYF.

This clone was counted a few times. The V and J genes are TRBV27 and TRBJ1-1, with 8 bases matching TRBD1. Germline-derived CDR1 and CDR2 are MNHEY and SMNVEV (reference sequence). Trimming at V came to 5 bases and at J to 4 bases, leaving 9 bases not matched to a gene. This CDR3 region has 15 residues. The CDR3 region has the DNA TGTGCCAGCAGTGTCGACAGGGGTTTGAGCACTGAAGCTTTCTTT. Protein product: CASSVDRGLSTEAFF.

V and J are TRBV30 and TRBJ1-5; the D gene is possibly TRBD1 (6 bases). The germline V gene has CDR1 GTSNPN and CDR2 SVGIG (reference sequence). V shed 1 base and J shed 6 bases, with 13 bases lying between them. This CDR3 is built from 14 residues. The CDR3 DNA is TGTGCCTGGAGTGAGGGGGGGGGCGGTCAGCCCCAGCATTTT. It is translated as CAWSEGGGGQPQHF. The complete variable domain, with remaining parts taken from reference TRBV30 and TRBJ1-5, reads SQTIHQWPATLVQPVGSPLSLECTVEGTSNPNLYWYRQAAGRGLQLLFYSVGIGQISSEVPQNLSASRPQDRQFILSSKKLLLSDSGFYLCAWSEGGGGQPQHFGDGTRLSIL.

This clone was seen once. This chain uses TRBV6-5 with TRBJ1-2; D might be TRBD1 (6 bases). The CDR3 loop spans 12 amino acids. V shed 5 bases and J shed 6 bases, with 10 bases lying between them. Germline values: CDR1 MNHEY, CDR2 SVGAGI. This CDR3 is CASSIQGNGYTF. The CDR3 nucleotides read TGTGCCAGCAGTATTCAGGGGAATGGCTACACCTTC.